These T cell receptor beta chains were read from a single sample in a study of blood T cell repertoires in COVID-19. Sequencing was performed with immunoSEQ multiplex PCR; in TCRdb, only in-frame clones are kept and a portion is missing. Among fewer than 130,000 clones listed, approximately 80% were seen once. The source material was peripheral blood. All receptors come from a man between 65 and 80 years old with active or convalescent COVID-19. Each CDR3 is given without its conserved first and last residue. The D gene is left open where the match is weak.

CDR3: AYQGWDEQF; V: TRBV5-4; D: -; J: TRBJ2-1
CDR3: AWSVSQGHTEAF; V: TRBV30; D: -; J: TRBJ1-1
CDR3: ASSQSTDRGGYT; V: TRBV19; D: TRBD1; J: TRBJ1-2
CDR3: ASSARLGHSNQPQH; V: TRBV10-2; D: -; J: TRBJ1-5
CDR3: ASSLWTSGRARASYNEQF; V: TRBV7-3; D: TRBD2; J: TRBJ2-1
CDR3: ASSLLTGYEKLF; V: TRBV28; D: -; J: TRBJ1-4
CDR3: ASSQNCERGPSPEQY; V: TRBV23-1; D: TRBD1; J: TRBJ2-7
CDR3: ASSELSEGYT; V: TRBV2; D: -; J: TRBJ1-2
CDR3: ASSRGLAGTDTQY; V: TRBV14; D: TRBD2; J: TRBJ2-3
CDR3: ASSPGQGQDYGYT; V: TRBV18; D: TRBD1; J: TRBJ1-2
CDR3: ASSQAGLGEKLF; V: TRBV3-1/TRBV3-2; D: -; J: TRBJ1-4
CDR3: ASSIFGGDTEAF; V: TRBV19; D: -; J: TRBJ1-1
CDR3: ASSYDRVGYT; V: TRBV6-5; D: -; J: TRBJ1-2
CDR3: ASSASGITGELF; V: TRBV11-1; D: -; J: TRBJ2-2
CDR3: ASSVGSGPATNEKLF; V: TRBV9; D: -; J: TRBJ1-4
CDR3: ASSPPSTQEGEQF; V: TRBV18; D: -; J: TRBJ2-1
CDR3: ASSLRQGTDTQY; V: TRBV5-1; D: TRBD1; J: TRBJ2-3
CDR3: ASSLGSSYEQY; V: TRBV12-3/TRBV12-4; D: -; J: TRBJ2-7
CDR3: ASGLARQGVVVDGYT; V: TRBV28; D: TRBD1; J: TRBJ1-2
CDR3: ASAWTGTGFHEQF; V: TRBV5-1; D: TRBD1; J: TRBJ2-1
CDR3: ASSSRTSGAYEQY; V: TRBV7-2; D: TRBD2; J: TRBJ2-7
CDR3: ASSRTGTGIGEAF; V: TRBV3-1/TRBV3-2; D: TRBD1; J: TRBJ1-1
CDR3: ASSQGGDGYEQY; V: TRBV3-1/TRBV3-2; D: -; J: TRBJ2-7
CDR3: ASSLLAGGWWTGELF; V: TRBV7-9; D: TRBD2; J: TRBJ2-2
CDR3: ASSFGRQEVSANEQF; V: TRBV27; D: -; J: TRBJ2-1
CDR3: ASSSTGVGQPQH; V: TRBV28; D: -; J: TRBJ1-5
CDR3: ASSHAVGLSSYNEQF; V: TRBV4-1; D: -; J: TRBJ2-1
CDR3: AWSGGDNEQF; V: TRBV30; D: TRBD2; J: TRBJ2-1
CDR3: ASSSGGEQY; V: TRBV12-3/TRBV12-4; D: -; J: TRBJ2-7